This T cell receptor (beta chain) was found in a study of T cell repertoires in ileal Crohn's disease. Germline values: CDR1 LGHNA, CDR2 YNFKEQ. There are 17 residues in the CDR3. The ends were cut back, 3 bases at V and 0 bases at J, with 15 bases in the middle. Each sample's TCRB immunosequencing used about 470 nanograms of biopsy DNA. Method: immunoSEQ multiplex PCR; TCRdb's copy keeps in-frame clones and lacks some. The table shows fewer than 5,500 clones, with approximately 78% occurring only once. Source material: ileal tissue. The TCR originated in an adult with Crohn's disease. The chain employs TRBV4-2 and TRBJ1-5, with D unresolved. The CDR3 loop reads CASSQLYEPYSNQPQHF. For the CDR3, the DNA is TGTGCCAGCAGCCAGCTCTACGAGCCTTATAGCAATCAGCCCCAGCATTTT.